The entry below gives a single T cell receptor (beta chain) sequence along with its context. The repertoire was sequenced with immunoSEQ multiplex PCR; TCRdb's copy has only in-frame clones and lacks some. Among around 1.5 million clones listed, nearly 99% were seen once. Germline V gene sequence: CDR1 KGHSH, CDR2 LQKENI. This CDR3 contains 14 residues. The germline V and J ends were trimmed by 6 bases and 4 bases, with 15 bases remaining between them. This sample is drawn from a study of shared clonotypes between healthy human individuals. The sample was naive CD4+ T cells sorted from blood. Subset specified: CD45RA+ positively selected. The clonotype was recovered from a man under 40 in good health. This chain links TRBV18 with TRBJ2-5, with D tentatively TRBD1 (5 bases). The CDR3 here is CASSRTAQGETQYF. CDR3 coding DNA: TGTGCCAGCTCGAGGACGGCCCAGGGAGAGACCCAGTACTTC.